The 22 T cell receptor beta chains below come from one sample, sequenced in a study of PD-L1 blockade in urothelial cancer. Documented time point: pretreatment peripheral blood. TCRdb keeps only in-frame clones here, not all; method: immunoSEQ multiplex PCR. The sample records about 72,000 clones, roughly 90% being singletons. Sequenced here: PBMCs, sampled around atezolizumab (anti-PD-L1) treatment. These receptors were collected from a man in his sixties or seventies with urothelial cancer.

The genes are TRBV28 and TRBJ2-1, with D maybe TRBD2 (6 bases). V lost 6 bases to trimming and J lost 4 bases, with 13 bases between them. Germline lookup yields CDR1 MDHEN and CDR2 SYDVKM. This CDR3 spans 14 amino acids. In nucleotides, the CDR3 is TGTGCCAGCAGATTGGGGGGAGGATACAATGAGCAGTTCTTC. Translation: CASRLGGGYNEQFF.

The V call is TRBV7-2, the J call TRBJ2-7; no definite D call. This CDR3 comprises 13 residues. V gave up 3 bases and J gave up 2 bases, with 8 bases separating them. Germline CDR1 is SGHTA and CDR2 is FQGNSA. The CDR3 nucleotides read TGTGCCAGCAGCTTGTTATACACCTACGAGCAGTACTTC. This sequence encodes CASSLLYTYEQYF.

V and J are TRBV6-5 and TRBJ1-1; D gene ambiguous. Germline CDR1 MNHEY, CDR2 SVGAGI. The CDR3 extends over 14 amino acids. Deletions cut 2 bases from V and 4 bases from J, with 11 bases between. CDR3 bases: TGTGCCAGCAGTTACGCGGGTGGTAGCACTGAAGCTTTCTTT. Its translation is CASSYAGGSTEAFF.

The V gene is TRBV6-1, the J gene TRBJ2-5; tentatively, D is TRBD2 (5 bases). The CDR3 runs to 14 residues. Germline CDR1 reads MNHNS; CDR2 reads SASEGT. The germline V and J ends were trimmed by 2 bases and 5 bases, with 12 bases remaining between them. CDR3 region: CASSERMGGETQYF. The CDR3 DNA reads TGTGCCAGCAGTGAAAGGATGGGCGGGGAGACCCAGTACTTC.

This clone came up a few times. The chain is built from TRBV6-5 and TRBJ2-7; 8 bases are a match to TRBD1. Germline V lookup: CDR1 MNHEY, CDR2 SVGAGI. Unmatched junction bases numbered 6, after V lost 6 bases and J lost 5 bases. The CDR3 is made up of 13 amino acids. CDR3 in DNA: TGTGCCAGCAGGTCGACAGGGGCCAACGAGCAGTACTTC. This codes for CASRSTGANEQYF.

The V call is TRBV5-1, the J call TRBJ1-3; D call uncertain. Looked up from germline, CDR1 is SGHRS and CDR2 is YFSETQ. Trimming took 3 bases from V and 0 from J, leaving 10 bases between them. CDR3 length equals 15 residues. The chain's CDR3 is CASSSSGISGNTIYF. The DNA of the CDR3 is TGCGCCAGCAGCTCCTCGGGGATCTCTGGAAACACCATATATTTT.

This chain joins TRBV2 and TRBJ2-2, with TRBD2 matching 7 bases. The CDR3 contains 15 residues. Unmatched junction bases numbered 12, after V lost 9 bases and J lost 5 bases. Germline CDR1 SNHLY, CDR2 FYNNEI. The CDR3 is CASKGGIVGTGELFF. The DNA of the CDR3 is TGTGCCAGTAAGGGAGGGATTGTAGGAACCGGGGAGCTGTTTTTT.

The V and J genes are TRBV30 and TRBJ2-3; D is perhaps TRBD2 (6 bases). From germline, CDR1 is GTSNPN and CDR2 SVGIG (reference sequence). The CDR3 sequence is 15 residues long. Deletions cut 4 bases from V and 1 base from J, with 15 bases between. CDR3 protein: CAWTESGWGTDTQYF. Written as DNA, the CDR3 is TGTGCCTGGACGGAAAGCGGGTGGGGCACAGATACGCAGTATTTT.

V and J are TRBV7-9 and TRBJ2-1, with 8 bases matching TRBD1. This CDR3 has 15 residues. From germline, CDR1 is SEHNR and CDR2 FQNEAQ (reference sequence). J gave up 9 bases and V 5 bases, and 12 bases lay outside the gene matches. The CDR3 nucleotides are TGTGCCAGCAGCCTAGGGGACAGGCCCACAGGTGAGCAGTTCTTC. Translating gives CASSLGDRPTGEQFF.

The genes are TRBV30 and TRBJ2-5; 8 bases align to TRBD2. The CDR3 has 16 amino acids. Losses at the gene ends were 2 bases for V and 1 base for J; bases not matched to a gene: 9. Germline V lookup: CDR1 GTSNPN, CDR2 SVGIG (reference sequence). The DNA of the CDR3 is TGTGCCTGGAGTCCAGGGTTAGCGGGATTCCAAGAGACCCAGTACTTC. Encoded protein: CAWSPGLAGFQETQYF.

The chain couples TRBV27 to TRBJ1-1, with a possible D match to TRBD1 (5 bases). V lost 3 bases and J lost 7, with 9 bases in between. Germline values: CDR1 MNHEY, CDR2 SMNVEV (reference sequence). The length of the CDR3 is 12 residues. The chain's CDR3 is CASSFTGFEAFF. The CDR3 region has the DNA TGTGCCAGCAGTTTTACAGGCTTTGAAGCTTTCTTT.

The rearrangement uses TRBV11-2 and TRBJ2-6, with 7 bases identical to TRBD2. Trimming removed 7 bases from V and 4 bases from J; junction bases left unmatched: 4. The CDR3 sequence is 14 residues long. Germline CDR1 SGHAT, CDR2 FQNNGV. The CDR3 DNA reads TGTGCCAGCACGGCCGGGAGGGGGGCCAACGTCCTGACTTTC. Translation: CASTAGRGANVLTF. Complete variable domain (other parts from reference TRBV11-2 and TRBJ2-6): EAGVAQSPRYKIIEKRQSVAFWCNPISGHATLYWYQQILGQGPKLLIQFQNNGVVDDSQLPKDRFSAERLKGVDSTLKIQPAKLEDSAVYLCASTAGRGANVLTFGAGSRLTVL.

Here the CDR3 reads CASWRVYNEQFF. CDR3 DNA sequence: TGTGCCAGCTGGCGGGTATACAATGAGCAGTTCTTC. The chain is built from TRBV21-1 and TRBJ2-1; no check of the table's D call, TRBD2, against the DNA was made. TRBV21-1 is a documented pseudogene. CDR3 length: 12 residues.

A single count supports this clone. The chain links TRBV18 to TRBJ1-1; 10 positions match TRBD1. CDR1 and CDR2 from the germline V gene are KGHSH and LQKENI. Trimming took 6 bases from V and 2 from J; bases not matched to a gene: 6. The CDR3 is 15 residues long. The CDR3 coding sequence is TGTGCCAGCTCTCCCGGGACAGGGGATAACACTGAAGCTTTCTTT. It codes for CASSPGTGDNTEAFF.

The J gene is TRBJ2-7, the V gene TRBV11-2; 8 bases map to TRBD2. Germline CDR1 is SGHAT and CDR2 is FQNNGV. V gave up 5 bases and J gave up 4 bases; unmatched junction bases: 7. The CDR3 is made up of 14 amino acids. The CDR3: CASSALSGRYEQYF. DNA for the CDR3: TGTGCCAGCAGCGCCCTCAGCGGGAGATACGAGCAGTACTTC.

The rearrangement uses TRBV6-5 and TRBJ2-5, with no clear D. The CDR3 is made up of 13 amino acids. V lost 5 bases, J lost 5 bases, and 12 bases lay in between. Per the germline V gene, CDR1 is MNHEY and CDR2 is SVGAGI. The CDR3 sequence: CASSLTNRETQYF. The CDR3 nucleotides read TGTGCCAGCAGTCTTACCAATCGGGAGACCCAGTACTTC.

Points on this clone: The junction shows a germline mismatch at one end, possibly a read error. The chain uses TRBV18 and TRBJ1-1; TRBD1 matches at 7 bases. The CDR3 has 15 amino acids. CDR1 and CDR2 from the germline V gene are KGHSH and LQKENI. The CDR3 loop is CASSPPTGSNAEAFF. For the CDR3, the DNA is TGTGCCAGCTCACCACCGACAGGGTCGAACGCTGAAGCTTTCTTT.

In this sample, this clone turned up once. V gene TRBV4-1 combines with J gene TRBJ2-2, with 8 bases fitting TRBD1. J gave up 5 bases and V 3 bases, and 8 bases lay outside the gene matches. CDR1 MGHRA and CDR2 YSYEKL come from the germline V gene. The CDR3 is 16 amino acids. The CDR3 spells CASSQRQGAGTGELFF. The CDR3 DNA is TGCGCCAGCAGCCAGAGGCAGGGGGCGGGAACCGGGGAGCTGTTTTTT.

This clone was counted between two and nine times. This chain links TRBV27 with TRBJ1-2, with 7 bases fitting TRBD1. Germline V gene sequence: CDR1 MNHEY, CDR2 SMNVEV (reference sequence). The V and J ends lost 3 bases and 5 bases, in that order; junction bases with no gene match: 3. CDR3 length: 13 residues. The CDR3 reads CASSFPGGYGYTF. The CDR3 nucleotides read TGTGCCAGCAGTTTCCCAGGGGGTTATGGCTACACCTTC.

A single count supports this clone. V is TRBV6-5 and J is TRBJ2-3; D gene unclear. Germline loops: CDR1 MNHEY, CDR2 SVGAGI. Between the trimmed V and J ends, which lost 3 bases and 1 base, there was a span of 5 bases. The CDR3 totals 13 residues. As DNA, the CDR3 is TGTGCCAGCAGTTATTTAGGCACAGATACGCAGTATTTT. Its translation is CASSYLGTDTQYF.

J is TRBJ2-5 and V is TRBV28, with TRBD2 matching over 10 bases. There are 14 residues in the CDR3. Per germline, CDR1 MDHEN and CDR2 SYDVKM. The J segment lost 5 bases and the V segment lost 5 bases, leaving 5 bases of the junction unmatched. CDR3 region: CASSASGRGETQYF. CDR3 in DNA: TGTGCCAGCAGTGCTAGCGGGAGAGGTGAGACCCAGTACTTC.

The chain joins TRBV19 to TRBJ2-1, with D unclear. The CDR3 is made up of 12 amino acids. Germline V gene data show CDR1 as LNHDA and CDR2 as SQIVND (reference sequence). V was shortened by 5 bases and J by 7 bases, with 9 bases between the two germline ends. CDR3 bases: TGTGCCAGTAGTGCCCGGTCAAATGAGCAGTTCTTC. Encoded protein: CASSARSNEQFF.